This T cell receptor (beta chain) comes out of a study of spatial heterogeneity in lung cancer. This CDR3 region has 13 residues. The trim removed 5 bases at V and 12 bases at J, leaving 12 bases unmatched. Broader study findings: One measure, the expanded intratumoral alpha and beta TCR count, tracked tumor mutation counts.

TCR cDNA molecules each had a unique molecular identifier. Via MiXCR, TCRdb re-called the 5' RACE reads, giving one row per CDR3 protein. The data contain some 9,000 distinct CDR3 sequences, roughly an eighth of them seen just once; the ten biggest clones take up roughly an eighth. This clonotype is medium-sized (0.01 to 0.1%) within its sample. As yet, its antigen is unknown. Time point given: sample taken at primary tumor resection. The cohort: over 65 early-stage, untreated non-small cell lung cancer patients. This clonotype was obtained from a male donor with early-stage non-small cell lung cancer. The rearrangement joins TRBV12-3 or TRBV12-4 to TRBJ1-2; 7 nucleotides agree with TRBD1. Sequences were derived from lung tumor tissue, sampled at surgery. The CDR3 sequence: CASSQTGLGSDTF. Written as DNA, the CDR3 is TGTGCCAGCAGTCAGACAGGGTTGGGATCTGACACCTTC.